This entry is about one TCR beta chain. Its antigen is unknown. The record originates from a study of T cell repertoires in urothelial bladder cancer. At the level of the study: The approximately 12 resected lesions were three cT0, three cTa, three cT1 and three cT2 or greater.

Points from the study as a whole: Infiltrating lymphocytes: median about 1.8% in carcinoma versus about 11% in benign specimens. A single clone reached approximately 2% in benign versus up to roughly 15% in carcinoma. Urothelial carcinoma specimens: median roughly 5,600 T cells versus over 25,000 in benign.

With 1 base removed from V and 6 bases from J, the gap between germline ends came to 9 bases. CDR1 SEHNR and CDR2 FQNEAQ come from the germline V gene (reference sequence). This CDR3 is 14 amino acids long. Clones were read by immunoSEQ multiplex PCR, and TCRdb kept only the in-frame ones, dropping some. The data hold approximately 9,800 clones, with roughly 63% observed a single time. This clonotype was sampled from a human donor with urothelial carcinoma. Sequencing used tumor-infiltrating cells from bladder cancer. The chain joins TRBV7-9 to TRBJ1-4, with D perhaps matching TRBD1 (6 bases). The CDR3 sequence: CASSLGGAHEKLFF. In nucleotides, the CDR3 is TGTGCCAGCAGCTTAGGGGGGGCGCATGAAAAACTGTTTTTT.